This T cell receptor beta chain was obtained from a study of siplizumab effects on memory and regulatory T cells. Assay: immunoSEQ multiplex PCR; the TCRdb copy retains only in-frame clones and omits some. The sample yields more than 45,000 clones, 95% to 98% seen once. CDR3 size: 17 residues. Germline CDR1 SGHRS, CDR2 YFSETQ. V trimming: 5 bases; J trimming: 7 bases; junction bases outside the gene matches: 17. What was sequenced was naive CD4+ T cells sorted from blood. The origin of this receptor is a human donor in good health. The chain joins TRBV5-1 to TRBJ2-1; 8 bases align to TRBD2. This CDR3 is CASSSLGGVAEKNEQFF. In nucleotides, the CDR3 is TGCGCCAGCAGTTCTCTCGGGGGGGTAGCGGAGAAGAATGAGCAGTTCTTC. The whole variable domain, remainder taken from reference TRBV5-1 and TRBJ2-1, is KAGVTQTPRYLIKTRGQQVTLSCSPISGHRSVSWYQQTPGQGLQFLFEYFSETQRNKGNFPGRFSGRQFSNSRSEMNVSTLELGDSALYLCASSSLGGVAEKNEQFFGPGTRLTVL.